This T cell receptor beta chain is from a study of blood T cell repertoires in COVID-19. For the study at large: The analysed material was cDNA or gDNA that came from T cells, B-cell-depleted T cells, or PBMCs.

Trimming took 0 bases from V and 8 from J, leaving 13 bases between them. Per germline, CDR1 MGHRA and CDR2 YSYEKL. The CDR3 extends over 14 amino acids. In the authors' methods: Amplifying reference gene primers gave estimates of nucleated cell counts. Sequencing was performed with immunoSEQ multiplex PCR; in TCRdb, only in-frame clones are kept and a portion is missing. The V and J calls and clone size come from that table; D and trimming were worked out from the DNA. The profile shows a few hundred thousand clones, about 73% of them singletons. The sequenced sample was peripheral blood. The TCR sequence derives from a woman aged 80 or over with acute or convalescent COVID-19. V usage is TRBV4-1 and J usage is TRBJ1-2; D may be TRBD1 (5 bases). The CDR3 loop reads CASSQEPGSIGYTF. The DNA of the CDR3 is TGCGCCAGCAGCCAAGAACCAGGGTCCATAGGCTACACCTTC.